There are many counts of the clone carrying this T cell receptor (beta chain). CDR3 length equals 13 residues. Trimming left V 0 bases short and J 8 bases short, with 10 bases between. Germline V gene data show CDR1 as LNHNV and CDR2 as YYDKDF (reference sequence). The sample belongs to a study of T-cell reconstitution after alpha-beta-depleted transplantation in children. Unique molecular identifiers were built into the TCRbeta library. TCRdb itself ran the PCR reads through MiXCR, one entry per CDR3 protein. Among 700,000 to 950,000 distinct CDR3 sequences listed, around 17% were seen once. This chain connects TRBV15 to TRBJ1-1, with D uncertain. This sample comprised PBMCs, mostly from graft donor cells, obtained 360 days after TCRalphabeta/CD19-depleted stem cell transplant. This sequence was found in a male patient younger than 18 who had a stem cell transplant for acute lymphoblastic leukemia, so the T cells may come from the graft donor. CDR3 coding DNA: TGTGCCACCAGCAGAGATCGGATATCAGAAGCTTTCTTT. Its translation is CATSRDRISEAFF.